This entry features one T cell receptor beta chain sequence. Its antigen remains undetermined. No much larger clonotype is one base removed from it; base qualities were not supplied. This sample stems from a study of blood T cell repertoires in COVID-19 (dated by TCRdb to 2018 to 2021). Some background on the complete study: Samples from collaborators originated in the United States, Italy and Spain and spanned both the acute and convalescent phases of COVID-19. The material from the prospective study consisted of cDNA or gDNA derived from T cells, B-cell-depleted T cells, or PBMCs. Subjects who had been exposed to COVID-19, were actively infected with it, or had recovered from it provided the deeply sampled blood TCRbeta repertoires that made up the dataset. A freely available public database, intended as a resource for researchers studying the immune response to SARS-CoV-2, is where the repertoires were released. Samples were obtained from the ongoing ImmuneRACE study (first 160 participants) and from 1,254 subjects provided by 6 global collaborators. The sample metadata nearly always contained a de-identified subject ID, COVID-19 status, age in years and sex. Where HLA class I and class II types were available, the types were taken from metadata supplied by the sample provider, not from assay-based typing. Beyond this particular receptor, the publication reports: The amount of clinical and demographic metadata varied by source and participant and was provided uncurated.

TCRbeta CDR3 regions were amplified from genomic DNA by means of the immunoSEQ Assay, a bias-controlled multiplex PCR. Regarding the original processing steps: Within the assay, amplification of reference gene primers was used to estimate how many nucleated cells each sample contained. To quantify the absolute abundance of each unique TCRbeta CDR3 rearrangement, sequence reads were collapsed and filtered. For each sample, productive Simpson clonality was calculated as the square root of Simpson's diversity index across productive rearrangements. Entries here come from immuneACCESS through TCRdb and include only in-frame sequences with V and J called. Some clones fail to appear in such tables; in the studies checked, an unresolved V gene covers under half of the shortfall, and the cause of the remainder is unknown. V, J and clone size reflect that table, while D and trimming were determined from the DNA. The sample contains some 200,000 clones, roughly 80% of them found a single time. The ten largest account for more than 2% of the sample.

Collaborating institutions collected whole blood in K2EDTA tubes following their own protocols. Collaborator samples were shipped for TCRbeta analysis as frozen whole blood, isolated PBMCs, or DNA extracted from either sample type. CDR1 and CDR2, per the germline V gene, are SNHLY and FYNNEI. V loses 6 bases, J loses 0 bases, and the germline ends lie 15 bases apart. The CDR3 holds 16 amino acids from the cysteine to the phenylalanine. Just CDR3 DNA is preserved here, 48 bases in frame from base 1. Recombination linked TRBV2 to TRBJ2-1; 6 matching bases give a weak D call of TRBD1. The sequencing input was peripheral blood. This TCR came from a woman aged 60-70 years with acute or convalescent COVID-19. The encoded CDR3 is CASRPRRDISYNEQFF. The nucleotide sequence reads as follows: TGTGCCAGCAGACCTCGCCGGGACATCTCCTACAATGAGCAGTTCTTC. When the CDR3 is completed using the reference TRBV2 and TRBJ2-1 genes on either side, the full variable domain is EPEVTQTPSHQVTQMGQEVILRCVPISNHLYFYWYRQILGQKVEFLVSFYNNEISEKSEIFDDQFSVERPDGSNFTLKIRSTKLEDSAMYFCASRPRRDISYNEQFFGPGTRLTVL.